This T cell receptor beta chain was found in a study of early T cells in non-severe SARS-CoV-2 infection. The CDR3 is 16 amino acids. CDR1 is MNHNS and CDR2 is SASEGT in the germline V gene. The V segment lost 4 bases and the J segment 2 bases; nucleotides outside the gene matches: 8. Attachment of unique molecular identifiers to individual cDNA molecules was performed. A single record per CDR3 protein comes from TCRdb applying MiXCR to the 5' RACE reads. The sample yields around 35,000 distinct CDR3 sequences, 5.5% to 7% seen once. The table lists this clonotype with many counts. This chain connects TRBV6-1 to TRBJ2-1; TRBD1 matches at 7 bases. The TCR sequence derives from an adult who was a healthcare worker with PCR-confirmed SARS-CoV-2 infection or an uninfected control (not recorded which). The specimen was whole blood. The CDR3 loop reads CASSGGMGQTYNEQFF. For the CDR3, the DNA is TGTGCCAGCAGTGGAGGAATGGGACAGACCTACAATGAGCAGTTCTTC.